This T cell receptor beta chain derives from a study of T-cell reconstitution after alpha-beta-depleted transplantation in children. Regarding the study as a whole: The main origin of T-cell counts and diversity one year after transplant was newly produced T cells. Several hundred expanded graft clones reportedly gave rise to the alpha-beta T cells present about two months after transplant. Where some patients showed high TCRbeta diversity at day 60, it came from recipient T cells and thymic progenitors that had survived.

Germline assignment: CDR1 SQVTM and CDR2 ANQGSEA. V was cut by 6 bases and J by 7 bases, with 16 bases left in between. This CDR3 comprises 13 residues. The table lists this clonotype with many counts. Its cognate antigen is unknown. Molecular barcoding with unique molecular identifiers was used for the TCRbeta library. TCRdb called the PCR reads again in MiXCR, with one record for every CDR3 protein. The sample lists about 470,000 distinct CDR3 sequences; approximately 42% were seen once. The chain couples TRBV29-1 to TRBJ2-1, with D possibly matching TRBD2 (6 bases). This receptor was obtained from a girl under 10 years old with aplastic anemia, due to receive a stem cell transplant. Sequenced here: PBMCs, sampled before TCRalphabeta/CD19-depleted stem cell transplant. This CDR3 is CSVGTRLVNEQFF. CDR3 sequence (DNA): TGCAGCGTAGGCACCCGACTAGTTAATGAGCAGTTCTTC.